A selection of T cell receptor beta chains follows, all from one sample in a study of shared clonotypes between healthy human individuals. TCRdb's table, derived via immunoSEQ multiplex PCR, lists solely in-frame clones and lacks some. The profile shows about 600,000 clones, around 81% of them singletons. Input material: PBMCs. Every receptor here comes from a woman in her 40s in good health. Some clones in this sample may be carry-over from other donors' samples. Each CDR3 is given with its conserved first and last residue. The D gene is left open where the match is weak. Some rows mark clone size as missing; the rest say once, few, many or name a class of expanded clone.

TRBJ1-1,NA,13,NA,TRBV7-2,TGTGCCAGCAGCTTAGAGGACACCAGGCGGGCTTTCTTT,CASSLEDTRRAFF
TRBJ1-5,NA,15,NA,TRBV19,TGTGCCAGTAGTATGGGGGGTCGGAGCAATCAGCCCCAGCATTTT,CASSMGGRSNQPQHF
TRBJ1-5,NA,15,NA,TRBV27,TGTGCCAGCCGCCCCCTACAGGCCAGCAATCAGCCCCAGCATTTT,CASRPLQASNQPQHF
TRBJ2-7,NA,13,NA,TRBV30,TGTGCCTCAAGAGGGCTCTCCTCCTACGAGCAGTACTTC,CASRGLSSYEQYF
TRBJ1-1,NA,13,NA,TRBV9,TGTGCCAGCAGCCCCCACTTGAACACTGAAGCTTTCTTT,CASSPHLNTEAFF
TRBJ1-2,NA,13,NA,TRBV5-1,TGCGCCAGCAGCCCCAGGGCCCTCTATGGCTACACCTTC,CASSPRALYGYTF
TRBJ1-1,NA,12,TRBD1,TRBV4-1,TGCGCCAGCAGCCCGACAGGGACTGAAGCTTTCTTT,CASSPTGTEAFF
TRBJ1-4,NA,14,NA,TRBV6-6,TGTGCCAGCAGTTACGCCCAGCCTAGTGAAAAACTGTTTTTT,CASSYAQPSEKLFF
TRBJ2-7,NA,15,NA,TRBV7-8,TGTGCCAGCAGCTTAGGAATCCACAGTTCCTACGAGCAGTACTTC,CASSLGIHSSYEQYF
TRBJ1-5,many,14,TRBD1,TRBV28,TGTGCCAGCAGCACAGGGGATAGCAATCAGCCCCAGCATTTT,CASSTGDSNQPQHF
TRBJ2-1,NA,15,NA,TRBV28,TGTGCCAGCAGTTTAGGGGGTTTCACCTACAATGAGCAGTTCTTC,CASSLGGFTYNEQFF
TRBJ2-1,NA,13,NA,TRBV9,TGTGCCAGCAGCGTAGAAGGCCACACTGAGCAGTTCTTC,CASSVEGHTEQFF
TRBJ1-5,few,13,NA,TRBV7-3,TGTGCCAGCAGCTTAGGGCGGAATCAGCCCCAGCATTTT,CASSLGRNQPQHF
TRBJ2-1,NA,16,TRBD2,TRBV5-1,TGCGCCAGCAGCAAACCGGGACTAGCGGGGGAGAATGAGCAGTTCTTC,CASSKPGLAGENEQFF
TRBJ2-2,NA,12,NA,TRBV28,TGTGCCAGCAGTTTAGGGACCGGGGAGCTGTTTTTT,CASSLGTGELFF
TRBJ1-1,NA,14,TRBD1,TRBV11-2,TGTGCCAGCAGCCTGGACAGGGATTCCACTGAAGCTTTCTTT,CASSLDRDSTEAFF
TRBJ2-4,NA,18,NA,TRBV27,TGTGCCAGCAGTTTATTCCCCCCGGGACACATAGCCAAAAACATTCAGTACTTC,CASSLFPPGHIAKNIQYF
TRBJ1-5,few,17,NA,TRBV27,TGTGCCAGCAGTTTATGGGGGGGACGGAATAGCAATCAGCCCCAGCATTTT,CASSLWGGRNSNQPQHF
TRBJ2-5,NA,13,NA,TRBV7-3,TGTGCCAGCAGCTTAGGCAGGGGAGAGACCCAGTACTTC,CASSLGRGETQYF
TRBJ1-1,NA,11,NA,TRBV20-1,TGCAGCGCCGAATCGGACACTGAAGCTTTCTTT,CSAESDTEAFF
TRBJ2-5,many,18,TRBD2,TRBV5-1,TGCGCCAGCAGCTTATCGACTAGCGGGAGCGGGGGCGGGGAGACCCAGTACTTC,CASSLSTSGSGGGETQYF
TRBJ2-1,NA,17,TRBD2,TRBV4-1,TGCGCCAGCAGCCAAGGTTTAGCGGGAGGGCCGGTAAATGAGCAGTTCTTC,CASSQGLAGGPVNEQFF
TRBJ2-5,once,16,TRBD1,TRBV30,TGTGCCTGGAGTGGCGCGACAGGGTGGGCAGAGGAGACCCAGTACTTC,CAWSGATGWAEETQYF
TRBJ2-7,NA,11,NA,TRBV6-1,TGTGCCAGCAGGACCTTTGGGGAGCAGTACTTC,CASRTFGEQYF
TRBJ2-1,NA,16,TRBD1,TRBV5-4,TGTGCCAGCAGCTTGGCGCCAGGGGGATCCTACAATGAGCAGTTCTTC,CASSLAPGGSYNEQFF
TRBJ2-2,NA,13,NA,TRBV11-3,TGTGCCAGCAGCTTACTACGGGGTGGGGAGCTGTTTTTT,CASSLLRGGELFF
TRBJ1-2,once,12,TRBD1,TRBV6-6,TGTGCCAGCCAGGGGGGGAGCTATGGCTACACCTTC,CASQGGSYGYTF
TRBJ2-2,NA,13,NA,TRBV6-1,TGTGCCAGCACGTACAGGGACACCGGGGAGCTGTTTTTT,CASTYRDTGELFF
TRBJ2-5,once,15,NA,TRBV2,TGTGCCAGCAGTGGGGTGACAGGACAAGGGGAGACCCAGTACTTC,CASSGVTGQGETQYF
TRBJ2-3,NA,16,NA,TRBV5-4,TGTGCCAGCATTCCCCCTGGGGGAGTAGTCGTAGATACGCAGTATTTT,CASIPPGGVVVDTQYF
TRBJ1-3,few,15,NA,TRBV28,TGTGCCAGCAGTACCCCGGGAGGGGTAGGAAACACCATATATTTT,CASSTPGGVGNTIYF
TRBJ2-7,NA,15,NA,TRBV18,TGTGCCAGCTCACCATGGATTAGCCCCGCCTACGAGCAGTACTTC,CASSPWISPAYEQYF
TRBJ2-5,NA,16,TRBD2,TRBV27,TGTGCCAGCAGTCTAGGGACTAGCGGGAGGGCGGGGACCCAGTACTTC,CASSLGTSGRAGTQYF
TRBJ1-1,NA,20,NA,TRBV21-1,TGTGCCAGCAGCAGACGACGCGGGACTCCGGATCCCGACATGAACACTGAAGCTTTCTTT,CASSRRRGTPDPDMNTEAFF
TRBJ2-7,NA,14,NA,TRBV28,TGTGCCAGCAGGACCGGGACGGTCTCCTACGAGCAGTACTTC,CASRTGTVSYEQYF
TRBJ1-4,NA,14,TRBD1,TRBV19,TGTGCCAGTAGACTGACAGGGGATAATGAAAAACTGTTTTTT,CASRLTGDNEKLFF
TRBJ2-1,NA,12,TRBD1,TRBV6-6,TGTGCCAGCAGTGGAACAGGGGATAGGCAGTTCTTC,CASSGTGDRQFF
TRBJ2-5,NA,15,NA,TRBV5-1,TGCGCCAGCAGCTTGGGGCTAGAAAGAGGGGAGACCCAGTACTTC,CASSLGLERGETQYF
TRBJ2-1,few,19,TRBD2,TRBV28,TGTGCCAGCAGCCCGGGACTAGCGGGAGGGCCGCGAACCTACAATGAGCAGTTCTTC,CASSPGLAGGPRTYNEQFF
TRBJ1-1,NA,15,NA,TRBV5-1,TGCGCCAGCAGCTTGAGTGGGGCTATGAACACTGAAGCTTTCTTT,CASSLSGAMNTEAFF
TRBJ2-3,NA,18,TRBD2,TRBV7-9,TGTGCCAGCAGTTCCAGACTAGCGGGAGGGCGGAACACAGATACGCAGTATTTT,CASSSRLAGGRNTDTQYF
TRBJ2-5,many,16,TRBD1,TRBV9,TGTGCCAGCAGCGTAGGGACAGGGAAACACCAAGAGACCCAGTACTTC,CASSVGTGKHQETQYF
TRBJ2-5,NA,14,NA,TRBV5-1,TGCGCCAGCAGCTTGTTGGGGACCCAAGAGACCCAGTACTTC,CASSLLGTQETQYF
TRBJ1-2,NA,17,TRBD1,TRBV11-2,TGTGCCAGCAGCGATTCGGGGACAGGGGTCAATAGTGATGGCTACACCTTC,CASSDSGTGVNSDGYTF
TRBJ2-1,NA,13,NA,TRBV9,TGTGCCAGCAGCGTAGTATCGGTTCCCAGGGGGTTCTTC,CASSVVSVPRGFF
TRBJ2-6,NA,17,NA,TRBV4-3,TGCGCCAGCAGCGACGGAGGGGGGAACTCTGGGGCCAACGTCCTGACTTTC,CASSDGGGNSGANVLTF
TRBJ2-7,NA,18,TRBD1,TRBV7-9,TGTGCCAGCAGCCCCGTAGGCAGGGGGGGGACAGGGATCGGCGAGCAGTACTTC,CASSPVGRGGTGIGEQYF
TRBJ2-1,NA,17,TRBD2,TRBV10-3,TGTGCCATCAGTGAGGGAAGATCGGGAGGGACCTACAATGAGCAGTTCTTC,CAISEGRSGGTYNEQFF
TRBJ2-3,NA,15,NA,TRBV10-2,TGCGCCAGCAGTGCCCGACAGTGGGATGGGGATACGCAGTATTTT,CASSARQWDGDTQYF
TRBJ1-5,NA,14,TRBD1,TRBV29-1,TGCAGCGTTGGGGGGACAGACCCTAATCAGCCCCAGCATTTT,CSVGGTDPNQPQHF
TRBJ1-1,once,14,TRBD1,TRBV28,TGTGCCAGCAGTTTCGACAGGGGCAACACTGAAGCTTTCTTT,CASSFDRGNTEAFF
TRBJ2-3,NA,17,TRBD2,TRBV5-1,TGCGCCAGCAGCCCGCAAACTAGCGGGATTTCCTCAGATACGCAGTATTTT,CASSPQTSGISSDTQYF
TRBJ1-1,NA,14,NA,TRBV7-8,TGTGCCAGCAGCGCTACAGGACTGAACACTGAAGCTTTCTTT,CASSATGLNTEAFF
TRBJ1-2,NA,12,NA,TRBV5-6,TGTGCCAGCAGCCCGGGGGGCTATGGCTACACCTTC,CASSPGGYGYTF
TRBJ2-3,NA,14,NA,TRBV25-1,TGTGCCAGCAGTGCCCTCTGGGGGTCGGATACGCAGTATTTT,CASSALWGSDTQYF
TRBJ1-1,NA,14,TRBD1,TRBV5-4,TGTGCCAGCAGCCCGACAGGGACGAACACTGAAGCTTTCTTT,CASSPTGTNTEAFF
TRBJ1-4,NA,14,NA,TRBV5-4,TGTGCCAGCAGCCCGAGGACGGACAATGAAAAACTGTTTTTT,CASSPRTDNEKLFF
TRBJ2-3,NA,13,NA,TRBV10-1,TGCGCCAGCAGCGCTAGACTGACAGATACGCAGTATTTT,CASSARLTDTQYF
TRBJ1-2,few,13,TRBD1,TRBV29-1,TGCAGCGTAGATGGGACAGGGGCCAATGGCTACACCTTC,CSVDGTGANGYTF